These 10 T cell receptor beta chains share one sample of origin, sequenced in a study of CD8+ T cells in alopecia areata. Investigators isolated RNA and reverse transcribed it into cDNA to act as the sequencing template. Clones were sequenced by immunoSEQ multiplex PCR, and TCRdb holds only the in-frame ones, with some missing. In the table there are some 210,000 clones, 50% to 65% of which are singletons. This specimen was CD4+ T cells sorted from blood, taken at week 0. Receptor source: a human donor with alopecia areata.

This chain joins TRBV10-3 and TRBJ1-1, with 7 bases identical to TRBD1. This CDR3 has 12 amino acids. V dropped 5 bases and J dropped 6; count of bases not matched to a gene: 3. CDR1 and CDR2 (germline): ENHRY, SYGVKD. CDR3 DNA sequence: TGTGCCATCAGTACGACAGGGCCTGAAGCTTTCTTT. Protein: CAISTTGPEAFF.

This rearrangement joins TRBV6-5 to TRBJ1-5, with D unresolved. This CDR3 is 15 amino acids long. The germline V gene has CDR1 MNHEY and CDR2 SVGAGI. V gave up 0 bases and J gave up 5 bases, with 11 bases separating them. CDR3 DNA: TGTGCCAGCAGTTACTCGCCACAGACTCATCAGCCCCAGCATTTT. Translation gives CASSYSPQTHQPQHF.

The chain combines TRBV7-8 with TRBJ2-7, with 7 bases fitting TRBD1. The junction had 6 bases not matched to a gene; V was cut back by 5 bases and J by 2 bases. This CDR3 is 14 amino acids long. CDR1 SGHVS and CDR2 FQNEAQ come from the germline V gene. The CDR3 protein is CASSRGQSPYEQYF. The CDR3 bases are TGTGCCAGCAGCCGGGGACAGTCCCCCTACGAGCAGTACTTC.

The rearrangement joins TRBV5-1 to TRBJ1-4; D uncertain. CDR1 SGHRS and CDR2 YFSETQ come from the germline V gene. This CDR3 spans 14 amino acids. Trimming took 0 bases from V and 0 from J, leaving 3 bases between them. The CDR3 region is CASSLGATNEKLFF. In DNA, the CDR3 is TGCGCCAGCAGCTTGGGCGCAACTAATGAAAAACTGTTTTTT.

This clone showed up just a few times. This chain uses TRBV5-6 with TRBJ1-4; D is uncertain. There are 16 residues in the CDR3. The germline CDR1 and CDR2 sequences are SGHDT and YYEEEE. Trimming pared 1 base from V and 2 bases from J, leaving 12 bases between. The CDR3 sequence is CASSLSNERTNEKLFF. The CDR3 nucleotides read TGTGCCAGCAGCTTGAGTAATGAACGGACTAATGAAAAACTGTTTTTT.

On this clone itself: The same CDR3 also results from other DNA sequences found in this sample. The V and J genes are TRBV5-1 and TRBJ1-1; D unclear. This CDR3 has 13 residues. Trimming cost V 4 bases and J 1 base, with 8 bases left between them. Germline V CDR1 and CDR2: SGHRS, YFSETQ. The CDR3 sequence is CASSLGSNTEAFF. DNA for the CDR3: TGCGCCAGCAGCCTGGGATCGAACACTGAAGCTTTCTTT.

The V and J genes are TRBV7-2 and TRBJ1-6, with D possibly TRBD1 on 6 matching bases. V lost 2 bases, J lost 6 bases, and 8 bases lay in between. CDR3 length equals 14 residues. Germline V lookup: CDR1 SGHTA, CDR2 FQGNSA. CDR3 nucleotides: TGTGCCAGCAGCTTACAGGGGAGTAATTCACCCCTCCACTTT. It encodes CASSLQGSNSPLHF.

The genes are TRBV5-1 and TRBJ2-6; perhaps TRBD1 as D (5 bases). Germline assignment: CDR1 SGHRS and CDR2 YFSETQ. Trimming took off 0 bases at V and 2 bases at J, with 6 bases between the two ends. This CDR3 is built from 15 residues. For the CDR3, the DNA is TGCGCCAGCAGCTTGGCCAGGGCTGGGGCCAACGTCCTGACTTTC. Translation: CASSLARAGANVLTF.

In its sample, this clone was seen a few times. The V and J genes are TRBV6-1 and TRBJ1-5; the match to TRBD1 covers 8 bases. The CDR3 covers 16 residues. Germline V lookup: CDR1 MNHNS, CDR2 SASEGT. The V gene end was trimmed by 4 bases and the J gene end by 0 bases; junction bases not matched to a gene: 5. The DNA for the CDR3 is TGTGCCAGCAGTGCCCCAGGGGGCTATAGCAATCAGCCCCAGCATTTT. Translated: CASSAPGGYSNQPQHF.

The chain employs TRBV4-1 and TRBJ2-5, with D possibly being TRBD2 (5 bases). The CDR3 totals 14 residues. Germline V gives CDR1 MGHRA, CDR2 YSYEKL. Trimming took 1 base from V and 4 from J, leaving 10 bases between them. CDR3 amino acids: CASSQGSAVETQYF. As DNA, the CDR3 is TGCGCCAGCAGCCAAGGTTCAGCGGTAGAGACCCAGTACTTC.